A single sample gave rise to the 11 T cell receptor beta chains below, sequenced in a study of CD8 T cells in Susac syndrome. Random hexamers primed reverse transcription of about 0.5 to 1 ug RNA. TCRdb reprocessed the immunoSEQ multiplex PCR reads with MiXCR, giving one entry per CDR3 protein. The sample has about 130,000 distinct CDR3 sequences, about 92% seen once. The specimen sequenced was CD8+ T cells from PBMCs. The receptors stem from a human donor with multiple sclerosis.

The chain recombines TRBV28 with TRBJ2-3; D is uncertain. This CDR3 has 12 amino acids. Germline V CDR1 and CDR2: MDHEN, SYDVKM. V lost 4 bases, J lost 6 bases, and 8 bases lay in between. CDR3 sequence reads: CASSSFGDTQYF. The CDR3 coding sequence is TGTGCCAGCAGTTCGTTTGGGGATACGCAGTATTTT.

The rearrangement links TRBV11-2 to TRBJ1-1; D remains unclear. From germline, CDR1 is SGHAT and CDR2 FQNNGV. With 0 bases removed from V and 4 bases from J, the gap between germline ends came to 18 bases. The CDR3 is 17 amino acids. CDR3 bases: TGTGCCAGCAGCTTAGAGGTTCGGGTTCCCCTCTTCACTGAAGCTTTCTTT. This codes for CASSLEVRVPLFTEAFF.

V usage is TRBV13 and J usage is TRBJ1-1; the D gene is possibly TRBD1 (5 bases). CDR3 size: 13 residues. Trimming took off 5 bases at V and 1 base at J, with 8 bases between the two ends. CDR1 is PRHDT and CDR2 is FYEKMQ in the germline V gene (reference sequence). The CDR3 protein is CASSTTGNTEAFF. In DNA, the CDR3 is TGTGCCAGCAGCACCACAGGGAACACTGAAGCTTTCTTT.

The chain combines TRBV3-1 with TRBJ2-7, with D hard to call. V lost 1 base and J lost 2, with 9 bases in between. Germline assignment: CDR1 LGHDT and CDR2 YNNKEL (reference sequence). The CDR3 sequence is 14 residues long. The DNA of the CDR3 is TGTGCCAGCAGCCAAGCCGTAGGAACCTACGAGCAGTACTTC. Its translation is CASSQAVGTYEQYF.

This clonotype occurred once. CDR3 DNA: TGTGCCAGCAGGAGTTCCGGGACAGGCCGAAACGAGCAGTACTTC. Amino acid sequence: CASRSSGTGRNEQYF. V and J are TRBV7-6 and TRBJ2-7, with 8 bases matching TRBD1. Losses at the gene ends were 6 bases for V and 5 bases for J; bases not matched to a gene: 12. Germline values: CDR1 SGHVS, CDR2 FNYEAQ. The CDR3 is made up of 15 amino acids.

The rearrangement joins TRBV19 to TRBJ1-5; no reliable D call. This CDR3 has 15 residues. Germline CDR1 reads LNHDA; CDR2 reads SQIVND (reference sequence). Trimming took off 7 bases at V and 0 bases at J, with 13 bases between the two ends. The CDR3 DNA reads as TGTGCCAGTAAAGGTCATCTGGATAGCAATCAGCCCCAGCATTTT. This encodes CASKGHLDSNQPQHF.

V and J are TRBV5-1 and TRBJ2-1; the match to TRBD2 covers 12 bases. V shed 1 base and J 8 bases; nucleotides not matched to a gene: 7. The germline V gene has CDR1 SGHRS and CDR2 YFSETQ. This CDR3 has 16 amino acids. Here the CDR3 DNA reads TGCGCCAGCAGCTTGAATCCTAGCGGGAGGGTCCATGAGCAGTTCTTC. Encoded protein: CASSLNPSGRVHEQFF.

V and J are TRBV11-2 and TRBJ1-3; weak D call: TRBD1 (6 bases). The ends were cut back, 5 bases at V and 0 bases at J, with 14 bases in the middle. Per the germline V gene, CDR1 is SGHAT and CDR2 is FQNNGV. The CDR3 totals 16 residues. The CDR3 protein is CASSPGTIFSGNTIYF. CDR3 sequence (DNA): TGTGCCAGCAGCCCAGGGACAATTTTCTCTGGAAACACCATATATTTT.

This clonotype was seen only a few times. The chain carries TRBV27 and TRBJ1-6; D not certain. V was pared by 5 bases and J by 0 bases, with 8 bases between. The CDR3 is 15 residues long. Germline V gene data show CDR1 as MNHEY and CDR2 as SMNVEV (reference sequence). Here the CDR3 reads CASSPVSSYNSPLHF. CDR3 nucleotides: TGTGCCAGCAGTCCGGTGAGCTCCTATAATTCACCCCTCCACTTT.

This rearrangement joins TRBV7-2 to TRBJ2-7, with unresolved D. The CDR3 spans 11 residues. Trimming stripped 4 bases from V and 5 bases from J, with 6 bases between. Germline CDR1 and CDR2: SGHTA and FQGNSA. CDR3 loop: CASSSEDEQYF. CDR3 bases: TGTGCCAGCAGCTCCGAGGACGAGCAGTACTTC.

V gene TRBV6-5 combines with J gene TRBJ2-3, with D possibly TRBD1 on 5 matching bases. CDR3 length: 17 residues. Germline V gene data show CDR1 as MNHEY and CDR2 as SVGAGI. Trimming took 2 bases from V and 2 from J, leaving 17 bases between them. The CDR3 coding sequence is TGTGCCAGCAGTTACCAGTTCCATAGGGGATTCACAGATACGCAGTATTTT. Its protein is CASSYQFHRGFTDTQYF.